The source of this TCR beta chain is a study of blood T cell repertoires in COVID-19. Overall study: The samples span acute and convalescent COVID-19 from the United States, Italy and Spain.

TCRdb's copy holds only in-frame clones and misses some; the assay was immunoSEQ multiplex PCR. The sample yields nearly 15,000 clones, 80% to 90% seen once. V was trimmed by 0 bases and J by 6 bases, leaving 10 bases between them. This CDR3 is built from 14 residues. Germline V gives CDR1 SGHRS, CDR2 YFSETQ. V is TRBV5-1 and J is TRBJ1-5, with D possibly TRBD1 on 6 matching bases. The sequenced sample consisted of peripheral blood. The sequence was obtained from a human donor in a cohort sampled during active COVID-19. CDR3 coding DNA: TGCGCCAGCAGCTTGGCGCCAGGGGCTCAGCCCCAGCATTTT. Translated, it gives CASSLAPGAQPQHF.